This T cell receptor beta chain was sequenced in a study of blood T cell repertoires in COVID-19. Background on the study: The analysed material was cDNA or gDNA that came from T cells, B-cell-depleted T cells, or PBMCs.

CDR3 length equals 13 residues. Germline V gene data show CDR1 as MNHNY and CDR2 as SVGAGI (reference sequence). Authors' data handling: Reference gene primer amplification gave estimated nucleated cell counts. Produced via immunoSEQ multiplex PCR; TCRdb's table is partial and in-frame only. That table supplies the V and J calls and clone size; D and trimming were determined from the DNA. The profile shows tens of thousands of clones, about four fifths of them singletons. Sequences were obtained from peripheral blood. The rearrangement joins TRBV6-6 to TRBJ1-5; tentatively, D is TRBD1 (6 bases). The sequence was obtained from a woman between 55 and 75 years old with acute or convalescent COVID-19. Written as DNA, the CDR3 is TGTTCAACAGGGACATATAGCAATCAGCCCCAGCATTTT. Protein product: CSTGTYSNQPQHF.